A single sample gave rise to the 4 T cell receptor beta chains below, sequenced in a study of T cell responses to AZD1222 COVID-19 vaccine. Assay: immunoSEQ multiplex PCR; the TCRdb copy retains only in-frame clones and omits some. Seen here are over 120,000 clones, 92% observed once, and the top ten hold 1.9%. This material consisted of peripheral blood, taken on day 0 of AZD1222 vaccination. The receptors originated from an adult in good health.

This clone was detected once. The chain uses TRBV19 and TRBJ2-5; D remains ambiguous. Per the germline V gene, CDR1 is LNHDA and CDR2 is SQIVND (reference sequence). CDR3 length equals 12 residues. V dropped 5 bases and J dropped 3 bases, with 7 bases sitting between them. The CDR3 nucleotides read TGTGCCAGTAGTCCCGCCAAAGAGACCCAGTACTTC. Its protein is CASSPAKETQYF.

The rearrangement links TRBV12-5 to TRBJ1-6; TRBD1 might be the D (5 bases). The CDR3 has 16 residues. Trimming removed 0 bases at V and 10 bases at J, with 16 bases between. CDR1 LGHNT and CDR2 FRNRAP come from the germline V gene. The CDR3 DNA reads TGTGCTAGTGGTTTGGTACTGCCAGGGTCCGGGTCACCCCTCCACTTT. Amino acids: CASGLVLPGSGSPLHF.

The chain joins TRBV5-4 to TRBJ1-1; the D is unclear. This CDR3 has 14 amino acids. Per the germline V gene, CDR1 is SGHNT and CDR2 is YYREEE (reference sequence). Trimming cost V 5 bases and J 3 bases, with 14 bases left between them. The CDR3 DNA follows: TGTGCCAGCAGGGCTCGGACGGGTGACACTGAAGCTTTCTTT. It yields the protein CASRARTGDTEAFF.

The CDR3 is CASSEDTRWGGYTF. CDR3 coding DNA: TGCGCCAGCAGCGAGGACACGAGATGGGGTGGCTACACCTTC. The rearrangement uses TRBV5-1 and TRBJ1-2; D is perhaps TRBD1 (5 bases). The CDR3 is 14 amino acids. Germline V gene lookup returns CDR1 SGHRS and CDR2 YFSETQ. With 4 bases removed from V and 7 bases from J, the gap between germline ends came to 17 bases.